The 20 T cell receptor beta chains in this list originate from one sample, sequenced in a study of spatial heterogeneity in lung cancer. One entry per CDR3 protein results from TCRdb running MiXCR on the 5' RACE reads. The table has roughly 10,000 distinct CDR3 sequences, 6.3% seen once. Time point meaning: sample taken at primary tumor resection. Whole RNA came from tumor, nontumor lung or frozen PBMC and was sequenced without being sorted. Sequencing was performed on PBMCs, taken at surgery. The receptor set was obtained from a male donor with early-stage non-small cell lung cancer.

In this sample, this clonotype turned up many times. The library was built for alpha chains, so this beta chain is an off-target read and its size means little. The chain links TRBV5-4 to TRBJ2-7; D is undetermined. Germline V gene sequence: CDR1 SGHNT, CDR2 YYREEE (reference sequence). CDR3 length: 12 amino acids. Trimming took off 3 bases at V and 0 bases at J, with 4 bases between the two ends. This CDR3 is CASSSSSYEQYF. The DNA for the CDR3 is TGTGCCAGCAGCTCGAGCTCCTACGAGCAGTACTTC. Looking up the rest from reference TRBV5-4 and TRBJ2-7 gives the full variable domain: ETGVTQSPTHLIKTRGQQVTLRCSSQSGHNTVSWYQQALGQGPQFIFQYYREEENGRGNFPPRFSGLQFPNYSSELNVNALELDDSALYLCASSSSSYEQYFGPGTRLTVT.

This clonotype was seen ten or more times. The library was built for alpha chains, so this beta chain is an off-target read and its size means little. This chain uses TRBV7-6 with TRBJ2-7; D not resolved. The CDR3 spans 13 residues. CDR1 and CDR2 from the germline V gene are SGHVS and FNYEAQ. V shed 1 base and J shed 4 bases, with 8 bases lying between them. The CDR3 loop is CASSLGSQYEQYF. The CDR3 DNA reads as TGTGCCAGCAGCTTAGGTAGTCAGTACGAGCAGTACTTC.

In this sample, this clonotype turned up many times. This beta chain was picked up by a library intended for alpha chains and is off target, so its count carries little meaning. The chain recombines TRBV7-2 with TRBJ2-1; D call uncertain. Germline lookup yields CDR1 SGHTA and CDR2 FQGNSA. The V end was cut by 1 base, the J end by 6 bases, with 7 bases between. The CDR3 length is 13 residues. This CDR3 reads CASSLGPSNEQFF. The CDR3 DNA is TGTGCCAGCAGCTTAGGGCCCTCCAATGAGCAGTTCTTC.

With respect to this clonotype: Being off target in a library aimed at alpha chains, this beta chain has a size of little meaning. This sequence joins TRBV12-3 or TRBV12-4 and TRBJ2-5; D might be TRBD2 (6 bases). The CDR3 contains 14 residues. Trimming pared 3 bases from V and 2 bases from J, leaving 10 bases between. CDR3 loop: CASSFGTAQETQYF. As DNA, the CDR3 is TGTGCCAGCAGTTTCGGGACTGCTCAAGAGACCCAGTACTTC.

This clonotype was counted at least ten times. This beta chain represents an off-target read in a library built for alpha chains; its size is of limited meaning. This chain links TRBV27 with TRBJ2-7; D possibly uses TRBD1 or TRBD2 (6 bases each). In germline, CDR1 is MNHEY, CDR2 SMNVEV (reference sequence). V was shortened by 6 bases and J by 7 bases, with 16 bases between the two germline ends. The CDR3 sequence is 13 residues long. The CDR3 loop is CASRVWGAREQYF. CDR3 sequence (DNA): TGTGCCAGCAGGGTGTGGGGGGCGCGAGAGCAGTACTTC.

This clonotype has at least ten counts. The size of this beta chain means little, since it is a stray read in a library made for alpha chains. This chain links TRBV7-2 with TRBJ2-7; TRBD1 or TRBD2 may be the D gene (6 bases each). The CDR3 extends over 14 amino acids. Germline V gives CDR1 SGHTA, CDR2 FQGNSA. Trimming left V 8 bases short and J 7 bases short, with 21 bases between. CDR3 in DNA: TGTGCCAGCGCCAAAGGGGGGCCGCTACGTGAGCAGTACTTC. Its protein product is CASAKGGPLREQYF.

This clonotype was counted at least ten times. Found in a library prepared for alpha chains, this beta chain is an off-target read, and its abundance has little meaning. The chain uses TRBV15 and TRBJ1-4; perhaps TRBD1 as D (5 bases). V was trimmed by 2 bases and J by 8 bases, leaving 9 bases between them. Germline V gene lookup returns CDR1 LNHNV and CDR2 YYDKDF (reference sequence). The CDR3 spans 13 residues. The DNA for the CDR3 is TGTGCCACCAGCAGACGAGCAGGGGAAAAACTGTTTTTT. Translation: CATSRRAGEKLFF.

This clonotype came up a few times. As an off-target read in a library built for alpha chains, this beta chain has a frequency of little significance. This chain joins TRBV6-1 and TRBJ2-5, with 7 bases aligning to TRBD2. CDR1 and CDR2 from the germline V gene are MNHNS and SASEGT. The CDR3 runs to 16 residues. The trim removed 0 bases at V and 5 bases at J, leaving 9 bases unmatched. The CDR3 sequence: CASSEALAGAGETQYF. The CDR3 bases are TGTGCCAGCAGTGAAGCCCTGGCGGGAGCGGGGGAGACCCAGTACTTC.

This clonotype was counted once. Because this beta chain is a stray read in a library intended to capture alpha chains, its abundance should not be given much weight. The chain is built from TRBV28 and TRBJ2-3, with D possibly called TRBD1 or TRBD2 (5 bases each). The length of the CDR3 is 14 residues. With 3 bases removed from V and 2 bases from J, the gap between germline ends came to 9 bases. The germline V gene has CDR1 MDHEN and CDR2 SYDVKM. This chain's CDR3 is CASSFTGLTDTQYF. The CDR3 DNA reads as TGTGCCAGCAGTTTTACGGGGCTCACAGATACGCAGTATTTT.

This clonotype showed up many times. This beta chain is an unintended read in a library built for alpha chains; its size means little. The V call is TRBV6-1, the J call TRBJ2-7; D may be TRBD2 (6 bases). Germline loops: CDR1 MNHNS, CDR2 SASEGT. The CDR3 is 14 residues long. V was clipped by 3 bases and J by 2 bases, with 11 bases between them. This CDR3 is CASSEGWRAYEQYF. The DNA for the CDR3 is TGTGCCAGCAGTGAGGGCTGGAGGGCCTACGAGCAGTACTTC.

This clonotype has a count of ten or more. The library was built for alpha chains, so this beta chain is an off-target read and its size means little. The chain joins TRBV5-1 to TRBJ1-2; weak D call: TRBD1 (5 bases). The V and J ends lost 1 base and 4 bases respectively, with 11 bases between them. This CDR3 contains 14 residues. Germline CDR1 reads SGHRS; CDR2 reads YFSETQ. In DNA form, the CDR3 reads TGCGCCAGCAGCTTGAACACAGGAACCTATGGCTACACCTTC. It encodes CASSLNTGTYGYTF. The full variable domain, with the rest looked up from reference TRBV5-1 and TRBJ1-2, is KAGVTQTPRYLIKTRGQQVTLSCSPISGHRSVSWYQQTPGQGLQFLFEYFSETQRNKGNFPGRFSGRQFSNSRSEMNVSTLELGDSALYLCASSLNTGTYGYTFGSGTRLTVV.

This clonotype showed up many times. This beta chain turned up in a library designed for alpha chains; as an off-target read, its abundance says little. The V call is TRBV24-1, the J call TRBJ2-2; D unresolved. Trimming left V 0 bases short and J 3 bases short, with 4 bases between. The CDR3 sequence is 14 residues long. Per germline, CDR1 KGHDR and CDR2 SFDVKD. CDR3 sequence: CATSDLSDTGELFF. CDR3 in DNA: TGTGCCACCAGTGATTTGAGCGACACCGGGGAGCTGTTTTTT.

Many counts were recorded for this clonotype. A library made for alpha chains picked up this beta chain off target, so its size means little. The chain employs TRBV6-4 and TRBJ2-3; no reliable D call. Germline CDR1 is MRHNA and CDR2 is SNTAGT. V was shortened by 0 bases and J by 2 bases, with 3 bases between the two germline ends. CDR3 length equals 13 residues. The CDR3 DNA follows: TGTGCCAGCAGTGACTCGGACACAGATACGCAGTATTTT. Protein product: CASSDSDTDTQYF.

This clonotype turned up a few times. Found in a library prepared for alpha chains, this beta chain is an off-target read, and its abundance has little meaning. The J gene is TRBJ2-5, the V gene TRBV5-1, with TRBD1 matching 8 bases. The CDR3 contains 14 residues. V gave up 4 bases and J gave up 4 bases; unmatched junction bases: 6. Per germline, CDR1 SGHRS and CDR2 YFSETQ. Written as DNA, the CDR3 is TGCGCCAGCAGCGTTGGACAGGGTCCAGAGACCCAGTACTTC. The encoded protein is CASSVGQGPETQYF. Variable domain in full (rest from reference TRBV5-1 and TRBJ2-5): KAGVTQTPRYLIKTRGQQVTLSCSPISGHRSVSWYQQTPGQGLQFLFEYFSETQRNKGNFPGRFSGRQFSNSRSEMNVSTLELGDSALYLCASSVGQGPETQYFGPGTRLLVL.

This clonotype has at least ten counts. This beta chain is off target for a library built for alpha chains, so its abundance means little. This chain uses TRBV4-1 with TRBJ1-5; no reliable D call. Germline CDR1 reads MGHRA; CDR2 reads YSYEKL. CDR3 size: 15 residues. Trimming left V 2 bases short and J 3 bases short, with 11 bases between. The CDR3 bases are TGCGCCAGCAGCCAATCAACCGTTTACAATCAGCCCCAGCATTTT. Protein: CASSQSTVYNQPQHF.

This clonotype has more than one count but fewer than ten. This beta chain slipped into a library made for alpha chains as a stray read, so its size is not meaningful. The chain has TRBV3-1 and TRBJ1-6, with 8 bases aligning to TRBD1. The CDR3 length is 14 residues. J lost 6 bases, V lost 6 bases, and 4 bases had no gene match. CDR1 and CDR2 from the germline V gene are LGHDT and YNNKEL (reference sequence). The CDR3 spells CASSHDRGNSPLHF. In nucleotides, the CDR3 is TGTGCCAGCAGTCACGACAGGGGTAATTCACCCCTCCACTTT.

This clonotype was seen a single time. This beta chain came through as a stray read in a library set up for alpha chains, and its size says little. J is TRBJ1-3 and V is TRBV14; tentative D call: TRBD1 (5 bases). CDR3 length: 17 residues. V was cut by 2 bases and J by 9 bases, with 23 bases left in between. CDR1 and CDR2 from the germline V gene are SGHDN and FVKESK. The CDR3 region has the DNA TGTGCCAGCAGCCAATTTTCAGGGATCGCGATCGGGGGCACCATATATTTT. As protein: CASSQFSGIAIGGTIYF.

This clonotype has just a few counts. This beta chain is off target for a library built for alpha chains, so its abundance means little. The chain recombines TRBV7-2 with TRBJ1-5; 7 bases are shared with TRBD1. The CDR3 has 14 amino acids. The trim removed 5 bases at V and 8 bases at J, leaving 9 bases unmatched. The germline V gene encodes CDR1 SGHTA and CDR2 FQGNSA. In nucleotides, the CDR3 is TGTGCCAGCAGCCCCAGACAGGGAATTGAGCCCCAGCATTTT. Its translation is CASSPRQGIEPQHF.

This clonotype is classed as medium-sized (0.01 to 0.1%). The size of this beta chain means little, since it is a stray read in a library made for alpha chains. V usage is TRBV4-2 and J usage is TRBJ2-1; 7 bases map to TRBD2. The CDR3 loop spans 15 amino acids. V was clipped by 3 bases and J by 6 bases; unmatched bases: 8. Germline assignment: CDR1 LGHNA and CDR2 YNFKEQ. DNA for the CDR3: TGTGCCAGCAGCCATTCCGGGACTACAGGCAATGAGCAGTTCTTC. Its protein is CASSHSGTTGNEQFF.

In its sample, this clonotype was seen many times. This beta chain is off target for a library built for alpha chains, so its abundance means little. The V and J genes are TRBV4-2 and TRBJ1-4; the match to TRBD1 covers 9 bases. The CDR3 loop spans 16 amino acids. Trimming at V came to 0 bases and at J to 8 bases, leaving 7 bases not matched to a gene. The germline V gene has CDR1 LGHNA and CDR2 YNFKEQ. The CDR3 reads CASSQENRDRVEKLFF. The CDR3 DNA sequence: TGTGCCAGCAGCCAAGAAAATAGGGACAGGGTAGAAAAACTGTTTTTT.